The rows below give T cell receptor beta chains drawn from one sample of a study of cytomegalovirus exposure and HLA in healthy donors. TCRdb's table, derived via immunoSEQ multiplex PCR, lists solely in-frame clones and lacks some. The sample includes about 280,000 clones, 88% of them seen just once. Sequenced sample: PBMCs. These receptors all stem from a woman younger than 35 in good health and CMV-seronegative. CDR3s include the opening cysteine and the closing phenylalanine or tryptophan. The D gene is left open where the match is weak. Rows may omit the clone size; those that give it use once, few, many or a size class.

cdr3_length: 15; v_call: TRBV7-6; j_call: TRBJ2-7; clone_size: once; d_call: TRBD2; cdr3_nt: TGTGCCAGCAGCATAGGACTAGCGGGAGTCTACGAGCAGTACTTC; cdr3_aa: CASSIGLAGVYEQYF
cdr3_length: 16; v_call: TRBV5-8; j_call: TRBJ2-1; clone_size: NA; d_call: NA; cdr3_nt: TGTGCCAGCAGCTTGTGGGCGTCCCGCTCCTACAATGAGCAGTTCTTC; cdr3_aa: CASSLWASRSYNEQFF
cdr3_length: 11; v_call: TRBV28; j_call: TRBJ2-7; clone_size: NA; d_call: NA; cdr3_nt: TGTGCCAGCAGTTTAGAGGCCGAGCAGTACTTC; cdr3_aa: CASSLEAEQYF
cdr3_length: 15; v_call: TRBV7-2; j_call: TRBJ2-1; clone_size: NA; d_call: TRBD1; cdr3_nt: TGTGCCAGCAGCTTAGAACAGGGGGCCTTCAATGAGCAGTTCTTC; cdr3_aa: CASSLEQGAFNEQFF
cdr3_length: 16; v_call: TRBV7-9; j_call: TRBJ2-1; clone_size: NA; d_call: TRBD2; cdr3_nt: TGTGCCAGCAGCCCCAGACTAGCGGGATCCCTCAATGAGCAGTTCTTC; cdr3_aa: CASSPRLAGSLNEQFF
cdr3_length: 15; v_call: TRBV21-1; j_call: TRBJ2-7; clone_size: NA; d_call: NA; cdr3_nt: TGTGCCAGCAGCAGAGGGACAGAAAGTTCCTACGAGCAGTACTTC; cdr3_aa: CASSRGTESSYEQYF
cdr3_length: 13; v_call: TRBV6-5; j_call: TRBJ1-5; clone_size: few; d_call: TRBD1; cdr3_nt: TGTGCCAGAGACAGGGGTAGCAATCAGCCCCAGCATTTT; cdr3_aa: CARDRGSNQPQHF
cdr3_length: 17; v_call: TRBV19; j_call: TRBJ2-3; clone_size: NA; d_call: TRBD2; cdr3_nt: TGTGCCAGTAGTATAAGGTCTAGCGGGAGTCGAAGAGATACGCAGTATTTT; cdr3_aa: CASSIRSSGSRRDTQYF
cdr3_length: 14; v_call: TRBV6-4; j_call: TRBJ2-2; clone_size: few; d_call: TRBD1; cdr3_nt: TGTGCCAGCAGTGAGGATCGGGACAGCGGGGAGCTGTTTTTT; cdr3_aa: CASSEDRDSGELFF
cdr3_length: 14; v_call: TRBV27; j_call: TRBJ1-5; clone_size: few; d_call: TRBD1; cdr3_nt: TGTGCCAGCAAAAATGGACAGGGGAATCAGCCCCAGCATTTT; cdr3_aa: CASKNGQGNQPQHF
cdr3_length: 17; v_call: TRBV27; j_call: TRBJ2-7; clone_size: NA; d_call: TRBD1; cdr3_nt: TGTGCCAGCAGTCCCTACCTTTTTGGACAGGGATACTACGAGCAGTACTTC; cdr3_aa: CASSPYLFGQGYYEQYF
cdr3_length: 20; v_call: TRBV28; j_call: TRBJ2-1; clone_size: NA; d_call: TRBD2; cdr3_nt: TGTGCCAGCAGCGATAGACTAGCGGGAGGCCGGAGGCAACAGCGGAATGAGCAGTTCTTC; cdr3_aa: CASSDRLAGGRRQQRNEQFF
cdr3_length: 12; v_call: TRBV28; j_call: TRBJ1-1; clone_size: NA; d_call: NA; cdr3_nt: TGTGCCAGCAGTCCCCCGGGCACTGAAGCTTTCTTT; cdr3_aa: CASSPPGTEAFF
cdr3_length: 15; v_call: TRBV6-5; j_call: TRBJ2-1; clone_size: NA; d_call: NA; cdr3_nt: TGTGCCAGCAGTTACAAGGGAGGGGGAGACAATGAGCAGTTCTTC; cdr3_aa: CASSYKGGGDNEQFF
cdr3_length: 15; v_call: TRBV10-1; j_call: TRBJ2-7; clone_size: few; d_call: NA; cdr3_nt: TGCGCCAGCAGTGAGTCTCGGGGCAGGGGATACGAGCAGTACTTC; cdr3_aa: CASSESRGRGYEQYF
cdr3_length: 12; v_call: TRBV5-6; j_call: TRBJ1-4; clone_size: NA; d_call: NA; cdr3_nt: TGTGCCAGCAGCTTAGCCCCGGGTGTGCTGTTTTTT; cdr3_aa: CASSLAPGVLFF
cdr3_length: 13; v_call: TRBV6-5; j_call: TRBJ1-1; clone_size: NA; d_call: NA; cdr3_nt: TGTGCCAGCAGTGCAGGGGTTAGCGCTGAAGCTTTCTTT; cdr3_aa: CASSAGVSAEAFF
cdr3_length: 13; v_call: TRBV27; j_call: TRBJ2-1; clone_size: once; d_call: TRBD2; cdr3_nt: TGTGCCAGCAGGGGACTAGACTACAATGAGCAGTTCTTC; cdr3_aa: CASRGLDYNEQFF
cdr3_length: 14; v_call: TRBV25-1; j_call: TRBJ1-3; clone_size: NA; d_call: NA; cdr3_nt: TGTGCCAGCAGTGATGGAGCAGGGGTTCACACCATATATTTT; cdr3_aa: CASSDGAGVHTIYF
cdr3_length: 12; v_call: TRBV28; j_call: TRBJ2-4; clone_size: NA; d_call: NA; cdr3_nt: TGTGCCAGCAGTTTTACGGGACGGGGAGGTGACTTC; cdr3_aa: CASSFTGRGGDF
cdr3_length: 15; v_call: TRBV2; j_call: TRBJ2-3; clone_size: NA; d_call: TRBD2; cdr3_nt: TGTGCCAGCAGTGAGGGGGAGGGAAGCACAGATACGCAGTATTTT; cdr3_aa: CASSEGEGSTDTQYF
cdr3_length: 14; v_call: TRBV19; j_call: TRBJ1-6; clone_size: NA; d_call: NA; cdr3_nt: TGTGCCAGTATGGCAGGGTATAAGGATTCACCCCTCCACTTT; cdr3_aa: CASMAGYKDSPLHF
cdr3_length: 15; v_call: TRBV9; j_call: TRBJ2-1; clone_size: NA; d_call: TRBD2; cdr3_nt: TGTGCCAGCAGCGAGTTTAGCGGGAGGGCAGGTGAGCAGTTCTTC; cdr3_aa: CASSEFSGRAGEQFF
cdr3_length: 18; v_call: TRBV6-4; j_call: TRBJ2-7; clone_size: many; d_call: NA; cdr3_nt: TGTGCCAGCAGGAGGATAGGACAGAGACCTCCTAATCTCTACGAGCAGTACTTC; cdr3_aa: CASRRIGQRPPNLYEQYF
cdr3_length: 17; v_call: TRBV28; j_call: TRBJ2-2; clone_size: NA; d_call: NA; cdr3_nt: TGTGCCAGCAGTTTAAGGAGGTGGACGAGGAACACCGGGGAGCTGTTTTTT; cdr3_aa: CASSLRRWTRNTGELFF
cdr3_length: 14; v_call: TRBV30; j_call: TRBJ1-1; clone_size: NA; d_call: NA; cdr3_nt: TGTGCCTGGACAGACATCCAGCTGAACACTGAAGCTTTCTTT; cdr3_aa: CAWTDIQLNTEAFF
cdr3_length: 12; v_call: TRBV19; j_call: TRBJ1-5; clone_size: NA; d_call: NA; cdr3_nt: TGTGCCAGTAGTATGGGGGGTCAGCCCCAGCATTTT; cdr3_aa: CASSMGGQPQHF
cdr3_length: 16; v_call: TRBV6-1; j_call: TRBJ2-3; clone_size: NA; d_call: NA; cdr3_nt: TGTGCCAGCAGTGATTGGGGGGAGGAAAGCACAGATACGCAGTATTTT; cdr3_aa: CASSDWGEESTDTQYF
cdr3_length: 15; v_call: TRBV9; j_call: TRBJ1-4; clone_size: NA; d_call: TRBD1; cdr3_nt: TGTGCCAGCAGCGTAGGGCCGGACAGGGAGGAAAAACTGTTTTTT; cdr3_aa: CASSVGPDREEKLFF
cdr3_length: 16; v_call: TRBV9; j_call: TRBJ2-3; clone_size: NA; d_call: TRBD2; cdr3_nt: TGTGCCAGCAGCCTGGGGGTAGCGGGGGGTCCAGATACGCAGTATTTT; cdr3_aa: CASSLGVAGGPDTQYF
cdr3_length: 14; v_call: TRBV28; j_call: TRBJ1-1; clone_size: NA; d_call: TRBD1; cdr3_nt: TGTGCCAGCAGTAGGACAGGGCGGAACACTGAAGCTTTCTTT; cdr3_aa: CASSRTGRNTEAFF
cdr3_length: 13; v_call: TRBV28; j_call: TRBJ1-2; clone_size: NA; d_call: NA; cdr3_nt: TGTGCCAGCAGTTCCCTGGCGGGCTATGGCTACACCTTC; cdr3_aa: CASSSLAGYGYTF
cdr3_length: 17; v_call: TRBV4-1; j_call: TRBJ2-1; clone_size: NA; d_call: NA; cdr3_nt: TGCGCCAGCAGCCACCCCCAGGCCAGCGGATACTACAATGAGCAGTTCTTC; cdr3_aa: CASSHPQASGYYNEQFF
cdr3_length: 16; v_call: TRBV19; j_call: TRBJ2-1; clone_size: NA; d_call: NA; cdr3_nt: TGTGCCAGTAGGGCTAGCGCCCTGCCCCCCTACAATGAGCAGTTCTTC; cdr3_aa: CASRASALPPYNEQFF
cdr3_length: 15; v_call: TRBV14; j_call: TRBJ1-3; clone_size: NA; d_call: TRBD1; cdr3_nt: TGTGCCAGCAGCCAACAGAGACAGGGTAGAAACACCATATATTTT; cdr3_aa: CASSQQRQGRNTIYF
cdr3_length: 14; v_call: TRBV28; j_call: TRBJ1-5; clone_size: NA; d_call: TRBD1; cdr3_nt: TGTGCCAGCAGCTGGGGACAGGGGGCGCAGCCCCAGCATTTT; cdr3_aa: CASSWGQGAQPQHF
cdr3_length: 16; v_call: TRBV15; j_call: TRBJ2-1; clone_size: NA; d_call: TRBD2; cdr3_nt: TGTGCCACCAGCAGGGTTAGCGGGAGGGGTGCGGATGAGCAGTTCTTC; cdr3_aa: CATSRVSGRGADEQFF
cdr3_length: 15; v_call: TRBV5-1; j_call: TRBJ1-4; clone_size: NA; d_call: NA; cdr3_nt: TGCGCCAGCAGCTTGGACAGGGCAGCTAATGAAAAACTGTTTTTT; cdr3_aa: CASSLDRAANEKLFF
cdr3_length: 15; v_call: TRBV7-3; j_call: TRBJ1-1; clone_size: NA; d_call: NA; cdr3_nt: TGTGCCAGCAGCTCGACGCCAGGGATGGGGACTGAAGCTTTCTTT; cdr3_aa: CASSSTPGMGTEAFF
cdr3_length: 18; v_call: TRBV4-3; j_call: TRBJ1-4; clone_size: NA; d_call: TRBD1; cdr3_nt: TGCGCCAGCAGTCCAATAGGCTCCGGGACAGGTCATAATGAAAAACTGTTTTTT; cdr3_aa: CASSPIGSGTGHNEKLFF
cdr3_length: 15; v_call: TRBV6-6; j_call: TRBJ2-5; clone_size: NA; d_call: TRBD1; cdr3_nt: TGTGCCAGCAGTCGTTCGACAGGGTCCGGAGAGACCCAGTACTTC; cdr3_aa: CASSRSTGSGETQYF
cdr3_length: 15; v_call: TRBV29-1; j_call: TRBJ1-2; clone_size: NA; d_call: TRBD1; cdr3_nt: TGCAGCGTTGACTCTGGACAGGGGCCGAGGTATGGCTACACCTTC; cdr3_aa: CSVDSGQGPRYGYTF
cdr3_length: 14; v_call: TRBV27; j_call: TRBJ2-7; clone_size: NA; d_call: TRBD2; cdr3_nt: TGTGCCAGCAGTTTCCAAGCGGGGACCTACGAGCAGTACTTC; cdr3_aa: CASSFQAGTYEQYF
cdr3_length: 13; v_call: TRBV4-3; j_call: TRBJ2-7; clone_size: NA; d_call: NA; cdr3_nt: TGCGCCAGCAGCCAAGGTCTTTCCTACGAGCAGTACTTC; cdr3_aa: CASSQGLSYEQYF
cdr3_length: 18; v_call: TRBV19; j_call: TRBJ1-3; clone_size: NA; d_call: NA; cdr3_nt: TGTGCCAGTAGTATATCCCTCGTCATCCTCAGCTCTGGAAACACCATATATTTT; cdr3_aa: CASSISLVILSSGNTIYF
cdr3_length: 16; v_call: TRBV7-2; j_call: TRBJ1-2; clone_size: NA; d_call: TRBD1; cdr3_nt: TGTGCCAGCAGCCAGGGACCGGGACAGGGTAACTATGGCTACACCTTC; cdr3_aa: CASSQGPGQGNYGYTF
cdr3_length: 14; v_call: TRBV19; j_call: TRBJ2-1; clone_size: NA; d_call: NA; cdr3_nt: TGTGCCAGTAGCGTAGCGGCCTCCTACAATGAGCAGTTCTTC; cdr3_aa: CASSVAASYNEQFF
cdr3_length: 15; v_call: TRBV19; j_call: TRBJ2-3; clone_size: few; d_call: NA; cdr3_nt: TGTGCCAGTAGTATAGAGGGCAGCCGCACAGATACGCAGTATTTT; cdr3_aa: CASSIEGSRTDTQYF
cdr3_length: 15; v_call: TRBV27; j_call: TRBJ2-7; clone_size: NA; d_call: TRBD1; cdr3_nt: TGTGCCAGCAGCCGCTCACCGGGACAGAACTACGAGCAGTACTTC; cdr3_aa: CASSRSPGQNYEQYF
cdr3_length: 15; v_call: TRBV28; j_call: TRBJ1-2; clone_size: NA; d_call: NA; cdr3_nt: TGTGCCAGCAGTTCCCCCCGGGGGAGGGACTATGGCTACACCTTC; cdr3_aa: CASSSPRGRDYGYTF
cdr3_length: 15; v_call: TRBV28; j_call: TRBJ2-7; clone_size: NA; d_call: TRBD1; cdr3_nt: TGTGCCAGCAGTTTATACGGGACAGGGGGCTCCGAGCAGTACTTC; cdr3_aa: CASSLYGTGGSEQYF
cdr3_length: 15; v_call: TRBV21-1; j_call: TRBJ2-7; clone_size: NA; d_call: NA; cdr3_nt: TGTGCCAGCAGCGACCGGGACAGGGGGCACGGCGAGCAGTACTTC; cdr3_aa: CASSDRDRGHGEQYF
cdr3_length: 15; v_call: TRBV7-9; j_call: TRBJ2-1; clone_size: NA; d_call: NA; cdr3_nt: TGTGCCAGCATCTACCTCCCAGGATCCTCCAATGAGCAGTTCTTC; cdr3_aa: CASIYLPGSSNEQFF
cdr3_length: 13; v_call: TRBV28; j_call: TRBJ1-3; clone_size: few; d_call: TRBD1; cdr3_nt: TGTGCCAGCCTCGGACAGGGAGGGAACACCATATATTTT; cdr3_aa: CASLGQGGNTIYF
cdr3_length: 14; v_call: TRBV6-1; j_call: TRBJ2-3; clone_size: NA; d_call: TRBD2; cdr3_nt: TGTGCCAGTCTACTAGCGGGAGCAGGAGATACGCAGTATTTT; cdr3_aa: CASLLAGAGDTQYF
cdr3_length: 14; v_call: TRBV28; j_call: TRBJ1-1; clone_size: NA; d_call: NA; cdr3_nt: TGTGCCAGCAGTGGGGCCCCCCGAGGTACTGAAGCTTTCTTT; cdr3_aa: CASSGAPRGTEAFF
cdr3_length: 16; v_call: TRBV7-9; j_call: TRBJ2-3; clone_size: NA; d_call: NA; cdr3_nt: TGTGCCAGCAGCCCAATACGCCAGGCTGGCACAGATACGCAGTATTTT; cdr3_aa: CASSPIRQAGTDTQYF
cdr3_length: 18; v_call: TRBV13; j_call: TRBJ2-7; clone_size: NA; d_call: TRBD1; cdr3_nt: TGTGCCAGCAGCCGTAGGACAGGGGGAGGGGTTGGCCTAGGCGAGCAGTACTTC; cdr3_aa: CASSRRTGGGVGLGEQYF
cdr3_length: 13; v_call: TRBV2; j_call: TRBJ2-3; clone_size: NA; d_call: TRBD2; cdr3_nt: TGTGCCAGCAGTCCACTAGCGGGAGATACGCAGTATTTT; cdr3_aa: CASSPLAGDTQYF
cdr3_length: 14; v_call: TRBV7-2; j_call: TRBJ2-7; clone_size: NA; d_call: NA; cdr3_nt: TGTGCCAGCAGCCCTCAGGCAGGGGCCTACGAGCAGTACTTC; cdr3_aa: CASSPQAGAYEQYF